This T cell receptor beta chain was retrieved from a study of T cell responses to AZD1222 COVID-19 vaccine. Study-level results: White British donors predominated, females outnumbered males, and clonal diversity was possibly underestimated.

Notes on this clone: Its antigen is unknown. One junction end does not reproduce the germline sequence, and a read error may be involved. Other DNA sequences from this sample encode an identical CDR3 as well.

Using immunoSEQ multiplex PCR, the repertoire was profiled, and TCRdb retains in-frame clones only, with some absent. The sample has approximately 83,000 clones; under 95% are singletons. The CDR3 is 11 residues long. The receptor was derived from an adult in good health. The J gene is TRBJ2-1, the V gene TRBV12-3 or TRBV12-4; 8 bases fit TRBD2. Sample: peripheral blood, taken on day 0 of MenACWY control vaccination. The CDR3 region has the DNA TGTGCCAGCAGTCTAGCGGGCGAGCAGTTCTTC. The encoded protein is CASSLAGEQFF.